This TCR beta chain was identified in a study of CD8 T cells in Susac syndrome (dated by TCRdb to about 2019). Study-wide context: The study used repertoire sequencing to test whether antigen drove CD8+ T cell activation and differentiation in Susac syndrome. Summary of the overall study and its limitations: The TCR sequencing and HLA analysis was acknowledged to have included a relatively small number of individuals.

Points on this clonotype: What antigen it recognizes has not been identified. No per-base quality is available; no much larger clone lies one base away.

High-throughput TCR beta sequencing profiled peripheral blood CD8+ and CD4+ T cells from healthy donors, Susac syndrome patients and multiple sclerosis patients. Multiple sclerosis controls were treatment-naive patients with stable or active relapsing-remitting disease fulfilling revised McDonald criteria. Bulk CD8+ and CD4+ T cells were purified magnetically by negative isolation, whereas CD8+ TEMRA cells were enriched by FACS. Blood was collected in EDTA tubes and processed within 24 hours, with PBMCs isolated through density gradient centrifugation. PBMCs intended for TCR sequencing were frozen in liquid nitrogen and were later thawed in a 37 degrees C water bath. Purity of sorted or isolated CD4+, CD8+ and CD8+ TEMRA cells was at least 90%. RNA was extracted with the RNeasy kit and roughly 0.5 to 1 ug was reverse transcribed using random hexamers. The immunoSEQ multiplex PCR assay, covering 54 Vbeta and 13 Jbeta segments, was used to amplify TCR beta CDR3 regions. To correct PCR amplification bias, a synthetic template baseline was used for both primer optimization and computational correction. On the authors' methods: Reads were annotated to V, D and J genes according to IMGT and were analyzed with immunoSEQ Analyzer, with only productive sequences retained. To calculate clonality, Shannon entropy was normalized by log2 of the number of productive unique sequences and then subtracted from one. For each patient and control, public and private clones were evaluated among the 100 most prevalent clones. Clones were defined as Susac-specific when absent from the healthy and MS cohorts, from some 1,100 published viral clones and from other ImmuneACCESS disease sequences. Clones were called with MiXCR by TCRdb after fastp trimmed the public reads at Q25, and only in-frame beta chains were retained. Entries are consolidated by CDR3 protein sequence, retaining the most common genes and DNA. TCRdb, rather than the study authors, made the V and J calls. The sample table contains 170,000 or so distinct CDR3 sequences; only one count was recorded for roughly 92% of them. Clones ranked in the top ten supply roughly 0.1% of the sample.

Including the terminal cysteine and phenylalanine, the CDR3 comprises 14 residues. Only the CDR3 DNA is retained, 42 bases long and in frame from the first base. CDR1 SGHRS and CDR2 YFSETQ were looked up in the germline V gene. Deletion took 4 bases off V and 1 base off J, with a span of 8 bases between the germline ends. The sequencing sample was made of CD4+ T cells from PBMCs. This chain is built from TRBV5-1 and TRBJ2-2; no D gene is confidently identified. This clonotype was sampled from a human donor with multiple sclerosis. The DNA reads TGCGCCAGCAGCGCCACACAGAACACCGGGGAGCTGTTTTTT. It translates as CASSATQNTGELFF.